The T cell receptor (beta chain) described here comes from a study of blood T cells in healthy people across ages. The use of a sample-barcoded 5' primer and a J-beta primer mix characterized a second PCR of about 7 to 12 cycles. TCRdb re-derived calls from the 5' RACE reads in MiXCR, one entry per CDR3 protein. The profile shows hundreds of thousands of distinct CDR3 sequences, approximately 44% of them singletons. Points from the study as a whole: With age, beta diversity per million T cells declined roughly linearly, significantly by 30 to 50.

Concerning this clonotype: Its specificity is unknown.

Between the trimmed V and J ends, which lost 3 bases and 2 bases, there was a span of 8 bases. Germline-derived CDR1 and CDR2 are MNHEY and SMNVEV (reference sequence). CDR3 length: 14 residues. This sequence originates from a man in his 60s in good health. This chain connects TRBV27 to TRBJ1-5, with unresolved D. Sequenced input: blood. The CDR3 DNA reads as TGTGCCAGCAGTTTTTTGGAGGGCAATCAGCCCCAGCATTTT. As protein: CASSFLEGNQPQHF.